Described below is a single TCR beta chain sequence and its context. Sequencing relied on immunoSEQ assay v3.0, run at survey level. Data came from immunoSEQ multiplex PCR; TCRdb stores just in-frame clones and leaves some out. Among 40,000 or so clones listed, around four fifths were seen once. The V gene's germline CDR1 is SGHDT and CDR2 YYEEEE. The CDR3 has 15 residues. J was trimmed by 7 bases and V by 4 bases; bases with no gene match: 11. These data come from a study of long-term antiretroviral therapy in people with HIV. This TCR was recovered from a man between 18 and 29 years old with HIV. The input for sequencing was unsorted PBMCs, taken 0.3 years after starting antiretroviral therapy. The chain carries TRBV5-6 and TRBJ2-3; TRBD1 agrees at 8 bases. CDR3 sequence (DNA): TGTGCCAGCAGCGCCGGGACAGGAGACCCACATACGCAGTATTTT. Protein product: CASSAGTGDPHTQYF.